This T cell receptor (beta chain) was captured by sequencing in a study of control samples from healthy donors and cancer patients. Germline V gives CDR1 SEHNR, CDR2 FQNEAQ (reference sequence). This CDR3 region has 11 residues. Trimming pared 4 bases from V and 8 bases from J, leaving 8 bases between. Only in-frame clones appear in the TCRdb table, and some are missing; sequencing was by immunoSEQ multiplex PCR. The top ten hold approximately 21% of the sample, which has 30,000 to 40,000 clones, over 70% seen once. The TCR sequence derives from a woman aged 55-70 years with lung cancer. The V and J genes are TRBV7-9 and TRBJ1-2; D not certain. The sample taken for sequencing was PBMCs. This CDR3 is CASSSVEGYTF. The CDR3 nucleotides are TGTGCCAGCAGCTCGGTCGAGGGCTACACCTTC.